These T cell receptor beta chains were read from a single sample in a study of cytomegalovirus exposure and HLA in healthy donors. Profiled with immunoSEQ multiplex PCR; TCRdb holds only in-frame clones, not every one. The sample spans 25,000 to 40,000 clones; the ten largest clones claim 4.8%. Sequencing was done on a sample of PBMCs. These receptors were taken from a female donor in good health and CMV-seronegative. Each CDR3 is given with its conserved first and last residue. The D gene is left open where the match is weak.

CASSQGSSGGYNEQFF | TGCGCCAGCAGCCAAGGGTCTAGCGGGGGGTACAATGAGCAGTTCTTC | TRBV4-3 | TRBD2 | TRBJ2-1
CASSPGHRDPGELFF | TGTGCCAGCAGCCCGGGACACCGAGACCCCGGGGAGCTGTTTTTT | TRBV2 | NA | TRBJ2-2
CASSLAAGLGNTIYF | TGTGCCAGCAGCTTAGCCGCAGGGCTTGGAAACACCATATATTTT | TRBV7-9 | NA | TRBJ1-3
CAWGRGSQPQHF | TGTGCCTGGGGCAGGGGAAGTCAGCCCCAGCATTTT | TRBV30 | NA | TRBJ1-5
CASSNYLGLAGGSSYNEQFF | TGTGCCAGCAGCAACTACCTAGGGCTAGCGGGGGGAAGCTCCTACAATGAGCAGTTCTTC | TRBV4-2 | TRBD2 | TRBJ2-1
CASSRTGGNHEQYF | TGTGCCAGTAGTCGGACAGGGGGCAACCACGAGCAGTACTTC | TRBV19 | TRBD1 | TRBJ2-7
CASMRDSRSGANVLTF | TGCGCCAGCATGCGGGACAGCCGGTCTGGGGCCAACGTCCTGACTTTC | TRBV5-1 | NA | TRBJ2-6
CASSLRSGGSTDTQYF | TGTGCCAGCAGCTTACGGTCGGGGGGGAGTACAGATACGCAGTATTTT | TRBV5-6 | TRBD2 | TRBJ2-3
CASWGQNTGELFF | TGTGCCAGCTGGGGACAGAACACCGGGGAGCTGTTTTTT | TRBV28 | NA | TRBJ2-2
CASSPLAGGPGNEQFF | TGTGCCAGCAGCCCGTTAGCGGGGGGGCCGGGTAATGAGCAGTTCTTC | TRBV14 | TRBD2 | TRBJ2-1
CASSRSEARGYTF | TGTGCCAGCTCCCGTTCGGAGGCGCGGGGCTACACCTTC | TRBV18 | NA | TRBJ1-2
CASSLWTSRRTEAFF | TGTGCCAGTAGTCTCTGGACATCCAGGCGCACTGAAGCTTTCTTT | TRBV19 | NA | TRBJ1-1
CASSLRGPLDTEAFF | TGTGCCAGCAGTCTCAGGGGGCCCCTGGACACTGAAGCTTTCTTT | TRBV2 | TRBD1 | TRBJ1-1
CASSMQGRTTEAFF | TGTGCCAGCTCAATGCAGGGGCGAACCACTGAAGCTTTCTTT | TRBV18 | NA | TRBJ1-1
CASSHFAAGLPDTQYF | TGTGCCAGCAGCCATTTTGCGGCAGGGCTCCCAGATACGCAGTATTTT | TRBV9 | NA | TRBJ2-3
CASSLLGDNSPLHF | TGTGCCAGCAGCTTACTCGGTGATAATTCACCCCTCCACTTT | TRBV13 | NA | TRBJ1-6
CASSSKAGVNGEKLFF | TGTGCCAGCAGCTCCAAGGCAGGGGTCAACGGTGAAAAACTGTTTTTT | TRBV7-9 | NA | TRBJ1-4
CASSQGRRGGRETQYF | TGTGCCAGCAGCCAAGGAAGGCGGGGGGGCCGGGAGACCCAGTACTTC | TRBV14 | TRBD2 | TRBJ2-5
CASSYDRGYEQYF | TGTGCCAGCAGTTACGACAGGGGCTACGAGCAGTACTTC | TRBV6-5 | TRBD1 | TRBJ2-7
CASRPGQGGLSPLHF | TGTGCCAGCAGACCCGGACAGGGAGGGCTTTCACCCCTCCACTTT | TRBV6-5 | TRBD1 | TRBJ1-6
CSVELRQGHGYTF | TGCAGCGTAGAACTCAGACAGGGCCATGGCTACACCTTC | TRBV29-1 | TRBD1 | TRBJ1-2
CASSLGGTGGQPQHF | TGTGCCAGCAGCTTAGGAGGGACAGGGGGTCAGCCCCAGCATTTT | TRBV11-2 | TRBD1 | TRBJ1-5
CASSPTGGDEQYF | TGTGCCAGCAGCCCGACAGGGGGCGACGAGCAGTACTTC | TRBV5-5 | TRBD1 | TRBJ2-7
CASSIVEGNTEAFF | TGTGCCAGTAGTATAGTGGAGGGGAACACTGAAGCTTTCTTT | TRBV19 | NA | TRBJ1-1
CASSFFAGAETQYF | TGTGCCAGCAGCTTCTTTGCAGGGGCAGAGACCCAGTACTTC | TRBV11-1 | NA | TRBJ2-5
CASRRSLQETQYF | TGTGCCAGCAGGAGAAGCCTCCAAGAGACCCAGTACTTC | TRBV7-3 | NA | TRBJ2-5
CASSLGTGNTEAFF | TGCGCCAGCAGCCTGGGGACAGGGAACACTGAAGCTTTCTTT | TRBV5-1 | TRBD1 | TRBJ1-1
CASSIQQGHISPQHF | TGTGCCAGTAGTATTCAACAGGGCCATATTTCACCCCAGCATTTT | TRBV19 | NA | TRBJ1-5
CASSFQAGTEAFF | TGTGCCAGCAGCTTTCAGGCTGGCACTGAAGCTTTCTTT | TRBV7-3 | NA | TRBJ1-1
CASSQEAGRLNSPLHF | TGTGCCAGCAGCCAAGAAGCAGGCCGATTGAATTCACCCCTCCACTTT | TRBV14 | NA | TRBJ1-6
CASTGQGMGGYTF | TGTGCCAGCACCGGACAGGGAATGGGTGGCTACACCTTC | TRBV11-2 | TRBD1 | TRBJ1-2
CASSFGFQGQAFF | TGTGCCAGCAGCTTTGGTTTCCAGGGGCAAGCTTTCTTT | TRBV7-2 | NA | TRBJ1-1
CASSKPGSLTEAFF | TGTGCCAGCAGTAAACCGGGTTCTCTCACTGAAGCTTTCTTT | TRBV28 | NA | TRBJ1-1
CASSSRQGNEQYF | TGTGCCAGCAGCTCCCGACAGGGGAACGAGCAGTACTTC | TRBV5-5 | TRBD1 | TRBJ2-7
CASSLTGGLGTEAFF | TGTGCCAGCAGCCTTACAGGGGGCTTAGGCACTGAAGCTTTCTTT | TRBV7-3 | TRBD1 | TRBJ1-1
CASSRQGLGTEAFF | TGTGCCAGCAGTAGACAGGGGTTGGGCACTGAAGCTTTCTTT | TRBV7-6 | TRBD1 | TRBJ1-1
CASSQRDSSNQPQHF | TGTGCCAGTAGTCAAAGGGACAGTAGCAATCAGCCCCAGCATTTT | TRBV19 | TRBD1 | TRBJ1-5